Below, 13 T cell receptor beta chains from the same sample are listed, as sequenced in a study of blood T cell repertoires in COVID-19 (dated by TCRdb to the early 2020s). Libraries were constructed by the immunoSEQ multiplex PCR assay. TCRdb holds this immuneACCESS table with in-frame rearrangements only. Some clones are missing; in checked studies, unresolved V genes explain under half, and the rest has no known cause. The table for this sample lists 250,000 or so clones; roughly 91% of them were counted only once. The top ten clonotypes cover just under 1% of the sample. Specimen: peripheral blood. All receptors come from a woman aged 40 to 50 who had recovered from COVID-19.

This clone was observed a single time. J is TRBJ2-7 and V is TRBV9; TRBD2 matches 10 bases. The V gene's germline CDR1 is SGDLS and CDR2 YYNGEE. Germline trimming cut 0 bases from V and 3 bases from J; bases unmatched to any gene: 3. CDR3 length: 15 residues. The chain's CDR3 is CASSVEPSGSYEQYF. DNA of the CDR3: TGTGCCAGCAGCGTAGAACCTAGCGGGAGCTACGAGCAGTACTTC.

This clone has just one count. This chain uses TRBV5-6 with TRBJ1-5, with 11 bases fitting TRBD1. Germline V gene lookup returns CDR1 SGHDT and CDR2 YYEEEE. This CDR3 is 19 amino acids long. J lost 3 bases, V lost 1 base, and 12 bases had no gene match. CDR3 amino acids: CASSLRKTGTGGVNQPQHF. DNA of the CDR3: TGTGCCAGCAGCTTGCGGAAAACCGGGACAGGGGGTGTCAATCAGCCCCAGCATTTT.

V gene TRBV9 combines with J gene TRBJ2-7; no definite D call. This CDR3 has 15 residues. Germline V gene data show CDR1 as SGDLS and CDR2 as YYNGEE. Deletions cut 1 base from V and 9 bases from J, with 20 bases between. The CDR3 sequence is CASSVSSGPNPGQYF. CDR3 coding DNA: TGTGCCAGCAGCGTATCCTCGGGTCCCAACCCCGGGCAGTACTTC.

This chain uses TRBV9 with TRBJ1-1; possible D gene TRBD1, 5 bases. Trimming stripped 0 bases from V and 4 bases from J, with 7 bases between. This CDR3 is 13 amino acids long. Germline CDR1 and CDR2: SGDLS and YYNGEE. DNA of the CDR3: TGTGCCAGCAGCGTAGACCAGGGCACTGAAGCTTTCTTT. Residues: CASSVDQGTEAFF. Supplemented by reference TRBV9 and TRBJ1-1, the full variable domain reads DSGVTQTPKHLITATGQRVTLRCSPRSGDLSVYWYQQSLDQGLQFLIQYYNGEERAKGNILERFSAQQFPDLHSELNLSSLELGDSALYFCASSVDQGTEAFFGQGTRLTVV.

CDR3 sequence reads: CAISPTGQNYGYTF. The CDR3 DNA reads TGTGCCATCAGTCCAACCGGACAGAACTATGGCTACACCTTC. V usage is TRBV10-3 and J usage is TRBJ1-2; weak D call: TRBD1 (6 bases). CDR1 and CDR2 (germline): ENHRY, SYGVKD. The V gene lost 5 bases and the J gene lost 2 bases, with 12 bases spanning the gap. The CDR3 runs 14 residues.

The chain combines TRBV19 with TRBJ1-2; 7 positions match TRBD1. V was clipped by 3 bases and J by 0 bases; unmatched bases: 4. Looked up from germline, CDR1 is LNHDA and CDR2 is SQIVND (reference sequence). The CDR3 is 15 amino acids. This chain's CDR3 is CASSIGTASNYGYTF. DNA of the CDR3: TGTGCCAGTAGTATCGGGACAGCGTCTAACTATGGCTACACCTTC.

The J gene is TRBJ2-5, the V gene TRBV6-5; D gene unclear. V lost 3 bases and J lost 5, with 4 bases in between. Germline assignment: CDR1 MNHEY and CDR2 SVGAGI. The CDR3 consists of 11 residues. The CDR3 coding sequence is TGTGCCAGCAGTTATCGGGAGACCCAGTACTTC. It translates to CASSYRETQYF.

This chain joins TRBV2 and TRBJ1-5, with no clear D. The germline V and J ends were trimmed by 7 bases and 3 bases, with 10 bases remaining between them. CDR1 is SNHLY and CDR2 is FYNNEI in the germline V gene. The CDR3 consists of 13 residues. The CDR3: CASKTDYNQPQHF. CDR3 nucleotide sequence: TGTGCCAGCAAGACGGACTACAATCAGCCCCAGCATTTT.

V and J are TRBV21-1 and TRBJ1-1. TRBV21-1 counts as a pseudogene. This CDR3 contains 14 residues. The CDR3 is CASSLRGMGTEAFF. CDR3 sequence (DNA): TGTGCCAGCAGCCTACGGGGAATGGGCACTGAAGCTTTCTTT.

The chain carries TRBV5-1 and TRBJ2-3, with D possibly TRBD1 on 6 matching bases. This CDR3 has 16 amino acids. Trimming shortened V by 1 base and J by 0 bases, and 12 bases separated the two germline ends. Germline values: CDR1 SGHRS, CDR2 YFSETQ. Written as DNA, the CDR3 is TGCGCCAGCAGCTTGAGGCGGCAGGGGAGCACAGATACGCAGTATTTT. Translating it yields CASSLRRQGSTDTQYF.

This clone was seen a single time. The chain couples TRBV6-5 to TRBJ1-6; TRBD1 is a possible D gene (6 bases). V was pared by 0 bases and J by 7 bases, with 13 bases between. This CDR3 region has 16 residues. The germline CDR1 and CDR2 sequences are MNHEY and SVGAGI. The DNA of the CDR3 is TGTGCCAGCAGTTACTCTTGGCGCCAGGGGAATTCACCCCTCCACTTT. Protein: CASSYSWRQGNSPLHF.

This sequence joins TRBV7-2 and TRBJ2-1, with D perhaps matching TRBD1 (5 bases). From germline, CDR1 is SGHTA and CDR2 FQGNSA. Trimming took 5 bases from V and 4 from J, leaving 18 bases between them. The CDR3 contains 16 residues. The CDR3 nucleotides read TGTGCCAGCAGCCAGTGGGGCTCCCAACCTTACAATGAGCAGTTCTTC. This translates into CASSQWGSQPYNEQFF.

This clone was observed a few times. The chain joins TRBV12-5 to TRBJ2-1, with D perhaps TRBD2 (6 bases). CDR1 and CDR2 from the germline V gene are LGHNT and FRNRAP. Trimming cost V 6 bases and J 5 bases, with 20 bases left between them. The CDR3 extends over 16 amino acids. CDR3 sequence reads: CASGPPSAGKDNEQFF. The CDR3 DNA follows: TGTGCTAGTGGCCCCCCAAGCGCGGGAAAGGACAATGAGCAGTTCTTC.